These 28 T cell receptor beta chains share one sample of origin, sequenced in a study of CD8 T cells in ankylosing spondylitis. For these TCRs, the target antigens are not known. Study-level results: There was a TCR beta motif, made of 7 to 9 highly homologous variants, that appeared characteristic of ankylosing spondylitis blood.

TCRdb re-analysed the 5' RACE reads in MiXCR, keeping a single row per CDR3 protein. This table has over 450,000 distinct CDR3 sequences, roughly 13% appearing once. The sample comprised blood, either unsorted or a sorted T cell fraction (not recorded which). All receptors come from a male donor with ankylosing spondylitis.

The V and J genes are TRBV3-1 and TRBJ2-4; D call uncertain. Looked up from germline, CDR1 is LGHDT and CDR2 is YNNKEL (reference sequence). The V and J ends lost 4 bases and 0 bases respectively, with 7 bases between them. The CDR3 runs 14 residues. The CDR3 coding sequence is TGTGCCAGCAGCCCCTTTCTAGCCAAAAACATTCAGTACTTC. It codes for CASSPFLAKNIQYF.

The rearrangement links TRBV3-1 to TRBJ2-3; D is unclear. The germline V and J ends were trimmed by 1 base and 2 bases, with 7 bases remaining between them. Germline loops: CDR1 LGHDT, CDR2 YNNKEL (reference sequence). The length of the CDR3 is 14 residues. The CDR3 region has the DNA TGTGCCAGCAGCCAAGCGAAACTCACAGATACGCAGTATTTT. Amino acids: CASSQAKLTDTQYF.

Ten or more counts support this clonotype. The chain recombines TRBV12-3 or TRBV12-4 with TRBJ2-3, with 8 bases identical to TRBD2. This CDR3 has 17 amino acids. After removal of 2 bases from V and 6 bases from J, the junction contained 13 bases not matched to a gene. The CDR3 loop reads CASSLIGLAGSNDTQYF. The CDR3 DNA reads TGTGCCAGCAGTTTAATTGGCTTAGCGGGATCGAACGATACGCAGTATTTT.

There are a few counts of this clonotype. The chain employs TRBV6-5 and TRBJ2-1; 7 positions agree with TRBD2. The germline gives CDR1 MNHEY, CDR2 SVGAGI. The CDR3 has 16 residues. V dropped 2 bases and J dropped 4; count of bases not matched to a gene: 8. The CDR3 here is CASSYGSGTIYNEQFF. For the CDR3, the DNA is TGTGCCAGCAGTTACGGAAGCGGGACCATATACAATGAGCAGTTCTTC.

This clonotype came up a few times. The chain joins TRBV11-2 to TRBJ2-1; D is uncertain. With 5 bases removed from V and 7 bases from J, the gap between germline ends came to 9 bases. The CDR3 spans 12 residues. Looked up from germline, CDR1 is SGHAT and CDR2 is FQNNGV. CDR3 bases: TGTGCCAGCAGCGTTAGCCGAAATGAGCAGTTCTTC. Protein product: CASSVSRNEQFF.

This chain links TRBV5-1 with TRBJ2-3; D gene ambiguous. The CDR3 has 13 residues. V was trimmed by 4 bases and J by 4 bases, leaving 10 bases between them. CDR1 SGHRS and CDR2 YFSETQ come from the germline V gene. The CDR3 region has the DNA TGCGCCAGCAGCGGGAATGTAGCAGATACGCAGTATTTT. This gives the protein CASSGNVADTQYF.

The DNA for the CDR3 is TGTGCCAGCAGTCAATTAGGACGGGCGAAAGGGAACACTGAAGCTTTCTTT. Protein sequence: CASSQLGRAKGNTEAFF. V is TRBV27 and J is TRBJ1-1; no firm D call. The CDR3 has 17 amino acids. V lost 5 bases and J 1 base, leaving 20 bases between the germline ends. Germline V gives CDR1 MNHEY, CDR2 SMNVEV (reference sequence).

The CDR3 region is CASSLGQSYETQYF. Written as DNA, the CDR3 is TGTGCCAGCAGCTTAGGTCAGTCGTACGAGACCCAGTACTTC. The rearrangement links TRBV7-8 to TRBJ2-5; D not resolved. Trimming pared 1 base from V and 5 bases from J, leaving 11 bases between. The CDR3 consists of 14 residues. Looked up from germline, CDR1 is SGHVS and CDR2 is FQNEAQ.

The table lists this clonotype with a few counts. V and J are TRBV4-1 and TRBJ2-5; TRBD1 aligns across 10 bases. Losses at the gene ends were 0 bases for V and 5 bases for J; bases not matched to a gene: 15. The CDR3 has 19 residues. The germline V gene encodes CDR1 MGHRA and CDR2 YSYEKL. CDR3 nucleotide sequence: TGCGCCAGCAGCCAAGATCCCCCCGCGACAGGGGGCGGGATGGAGACCCAGTACTTC. Protein product: CASSQDPPATGGGMETQYF.

This clonotype was seen at least ten times. The chain combines TRBV27 with TRBJ2-1, with 9 bases matching TRBD2. The germline CDR1 and CDR2 sequences are MNHEY and SMNVEV (reference sequence). Losses at the gene ends were 6 bases for V and 2 bases for J; bases not matched to a gene: 8. CDR3 length equals 16 residues. The CDR3 nucleotides read TGTGCCAGCAGCCCCTTTCTAGCGGGAACCTACAATGAGCAGTTCTTC. Its translation: CASSPFLAGTYNEQFF.

The V gene is TRBV20-1, the J gene TRBJ2-2; 7 bases map to TRBD2. Germline trimming cut 6 bases from V and 0 bases from J; bases unmatched to any gene: 4. The germline V gene has CDR1 DFQATT and CDR2 SNEGSKA (reference sequence). This CDR3 has 14 residues. This chain's CDR3 is CSAQRGPNTGELFF. The CDR3 nucleotides are TGCAGTGCCCAGCGGGGCCCGAACACCGGGGAGCTGTTTTTT.

The sample holds many counts of this clonotype. This chain connects TRBV7-9 to TRBJ2-7; no definite D call. The CDR3 is 14 amino acids. Germline V gives CDR1 SEHNR, CDR2 FQNEAQ (reference sequence). Between the trimmed V and J ends, which lost 1 base and 0 bases, there was a span of 7 bases. In nucleotides, the CDR3 is TGTGCCAGCAGCTTAGACCAACACTCCTACGAGCAGTACGTC. Its protein product is CASSLDQHSYEQYV.

This clonotype was seen more than once but under ten times. The chain is built from TRBV12-3 or TRBV12-4 and TRBJ2-5, with a possible D match to TRBD1 (5 bases). The CDR3 totals 13 residues. Trimming shortened V by 4 bases and J by 5 bases, and 11 bases separated the two germline ends. CDR3 coding DNA: TGTGCCAGCAGTTGGAGACAGAGGGAGACCCAGTACTTC. Translating gives CASSWRQRETQYF.

This chain links TRBV28 with TRBJ2-3; 7 nucleotides align to TRBD1. Germline-derived CDR1 and CDR2 are MDHEN and SYDVKM. V lost 4 bases and J lost 2; bases outside the gene matches: 6. The CDR3 is made up of 15 amino acids. CDR3 region: CASSSDDRDTDTQYF. Written as DNA, the CDR3 is TGTGCCAGCAGTTCGGATGACAGGGACACAGATACGCAGTATTTT.

This clonotype was detected a few times. The chain employs TRBV24-1 and TRBJ2-3, with TRBD1 as a possible D gene (6 bases). CDR1 KGHDR and CDR2 SFDVKD come from the germline V gene. V was pared by 2 bases and J by 4 bases, with 12 bases between. CDR3 length: 15 amino acids. The CDR3 DNA reads TGTGCCACCAGTGATTCGGCAGGGGTATCAGATACGCAGTATTTT. It specifies CATSDSAGVSDTQYF.

The chain is built from TRBV29-1 and TRBJ2-7; 7 nucleotides agree with TRBD2. The CDR3 contains 13 residues. CDR1 is SQVTM and CDR2 is ANQGSEA in the germline V gene. V trimming: 7 bases; J trimming: 6 bases; junction bases outside the gene matches: 12. This CDR3 reads CSDAGESTSEQYV. The CDR3 nucleotides read TGCAGCGACGCGGGAGAATCCACTAGCGAGCAGTACGTC.

This clonotype was observed a few times. The chain joins TRBV5-1 to TRBJ2-5; unclear D gene. The V gene lost 0 bases and the J gene lost 2 bases, with 14 bases spanning the gap. The germline V gene has CDR1 SGHRS and CDR2 YFSETQ. This CDR3 has 16 amino acids. CDR3 bases: TGCGCCAGCAGCTTGGCAGGCACAGTTGGGCAAGAGACCCAGTACTTC. Amino acids: CASSLAGTVGQETQYF.

The V call is TRBV20-1, the J call TRBJ2-7, with D possibly TRBD1 on 6 matching bases. CDR1 DFQATT and CDR2 SNEGSKA come from the germline V gene (reference sequence). The CDR3 runs to 13 residues. Trimming cost V 1 base and J 6 bases, with 13 bases left between them. The CDR3 nucleotides read TGCAGTGCTAGAGGTGTCACAGGGTTCGAGCAGTACTTC. As protein: CSARGVTGFEQYF.

This clonotype was picked up a small number of times. The chain recombines TRBV19 with TRBJ2-1, with D hard to call. The CDR3 is 14 amino acids. V was trimmed by 3 bases and J by 0 bases, leaving 6 bases between them. The germline CDR1 and CDR2 sequences are LNHDA and SQIVND (reference sequence). CDR3 nucleotide sequence: TGTGCCAGTAGTATTGCAGGCTCCTACAATGAGCAGTTCTTC. Residues: CASSIAGSYNEQFF.

In its sample, this clonotype was seen a few times. The chain uses TRBV12-3 or TRBV12-4 and TRBJ1-5; D gene uncertain. The V gene lost 1 base and the J gene lost 4 bases, with 8 bases spanning the gap. This CDR3 is built from 14 residues. CDR3 sequence: CASSLGTRNQPQHF. CDR3 nucleotide sequence: TGTGCCAGCAGTTTAGGGACCCGGAATCAGCCCCAGCATTTT.

This clonotype was observed a few times. The chain recombines TRBV11-1 with TRBJ2-7, with 7 bases matching TRBD1. This CDR3 comprises 14 residues. V lost 5 bases and J lost 3; bases outside the gene matches: 7. The germline gives CDR1 SGHAT, CDR2 FQDESV (reference sequence). The CDR3 region has the DNA TGTGCCAGCAGCAACCGGGACAGAGGCTACGAGCAGTACTTC. Its translation: CASSNRDRGYEQYF.

The genes are TRBV11-2 and TRBJ2-2; D is ambiguous. The CDR3 spans 14 residues. With 1 base removed from V and 6 bases from J, the gap between germline ends came to 9 bases. Germline CDR1 reads SGHAT; CDR2 reads FQNNGV. CDR3 coding DNA: TGTGCCAGCAGCTTAGCAGGTCCGCCCGGGGAGCTGTTTTTT. Protein product: CASSLAGPPGELFF.

This clonotype was seen ten or more times. This chain uses TRBV12-3 or TRBV12-4 with TRBJ1-2, with D tentatively TRBD1 (6 bases). V was trimmed by 4 bases and J by 3 bases, leaving 12 bases between them. The CDR3 spans 14 residues. The CDR3 loop is CASSSQQGYYGYTF. For the CDR3, the DNA is TGTGCCAGCAGTTCCCAACAGGGATACTATGGCTACACCTTC.

This clonotype has just a few counts. V is TRBV7-9 and J is TRBJ1-1, with D maybe TRBD1 (5 bases). V dropped 1 base and J dropped 6 bases, with 9 bases sitting between them. The CDR3 spans 13 residues. Germline V gene sequence: CDR1 SEHNR, CDR2 FQNEAQ (reference sequence). This CDR3 is CASSLVRQPEAFF. The CDR3 region has the DNA TGTGCCAGCAGCTTAGTAAGACAGCCTGAAGCTTTCTTT.

This clonotype occurred a few times. CDR3 bases: TGCGCCAGCAGCCCCGGACTAGCGGGCTCTCGGGGTGAGCAGTTCTTC. It codes for CASSPGLAGSRGEQFF. V gene TRBV5-1 combines with J gene TRBJ2-1, with 11 bases fitting TRBD2. Trimming at V came to 4 bases and at J to 9 bases, leaving 12 bases not matched to a gene. Germline assignment: CDR1 SGHRS and CDR2 YFSETQ. The CDR3 consists of 16 residues.

The J gene is TRBJ2-5, the V gene TRBV5-1; perhaps TRBD2 as D (5 bases). The CDR3 is 15 amino acids. Germline CDR1 is SGHRS and CDR2 is YFSETQ. Trimming cost V 1 base and J 2 bases, with 12 bases left between them. CDR3 loop: CASSLRSAGQETQYF. CDR3 sequence (DNA): TGCGCCAGCAGCTTGCGGTCGGCGGGTCAAGAGACCCAGTACTTC.

This clonotype showed up just a few times. The chain carries TRBV2 and TRBJ2-1; no firm D call. V shed 3 bases and J shed 7 bases, with 16 bases lying between them. The CDR3 sequence is 15 residues long. Germline V CDR1 and CDR2: SNHLY, FYNNEI. The CDR3 loop reads CASSDSPSVGNEQFF. In DNA, the CDR3 is TGTGCCAGCAGTGATTCGCCATCCGTGGGGAATGAGCAGTTCTTC. The full variable domain, completed using reference TRBV2 and TRBJ2-1, is EPEVTQTPSHQVTQMGQEVILRCVPISNHLYFYWYRQILGQKVEFLVSFYNNEISEKSEIFDDQFSVERPDGSNFTLKIRSTKLEDSAMYFCASSDSPSVGNEQFFGPGTRLTVL.

The CDR3 region is CASSLAGPGTDTQYF. The CDR3 DNA follows: TGTGCCAGCAGCTTAGCGGGACCCGGCACAGATACGCAGTATTTT. V gene TRBV7-2 combines with J gene TRBJ2-3; D may correspond to TRBD1 or TRBD2 (5 bases each). The germline V and J ends were trimmed by 0 bases and 1 base, with 8 bases remaining between them. The CDR3 loop spans 15 amino acids. Germline V CDR1 and CDR2: SGHTA, FQGNSA.